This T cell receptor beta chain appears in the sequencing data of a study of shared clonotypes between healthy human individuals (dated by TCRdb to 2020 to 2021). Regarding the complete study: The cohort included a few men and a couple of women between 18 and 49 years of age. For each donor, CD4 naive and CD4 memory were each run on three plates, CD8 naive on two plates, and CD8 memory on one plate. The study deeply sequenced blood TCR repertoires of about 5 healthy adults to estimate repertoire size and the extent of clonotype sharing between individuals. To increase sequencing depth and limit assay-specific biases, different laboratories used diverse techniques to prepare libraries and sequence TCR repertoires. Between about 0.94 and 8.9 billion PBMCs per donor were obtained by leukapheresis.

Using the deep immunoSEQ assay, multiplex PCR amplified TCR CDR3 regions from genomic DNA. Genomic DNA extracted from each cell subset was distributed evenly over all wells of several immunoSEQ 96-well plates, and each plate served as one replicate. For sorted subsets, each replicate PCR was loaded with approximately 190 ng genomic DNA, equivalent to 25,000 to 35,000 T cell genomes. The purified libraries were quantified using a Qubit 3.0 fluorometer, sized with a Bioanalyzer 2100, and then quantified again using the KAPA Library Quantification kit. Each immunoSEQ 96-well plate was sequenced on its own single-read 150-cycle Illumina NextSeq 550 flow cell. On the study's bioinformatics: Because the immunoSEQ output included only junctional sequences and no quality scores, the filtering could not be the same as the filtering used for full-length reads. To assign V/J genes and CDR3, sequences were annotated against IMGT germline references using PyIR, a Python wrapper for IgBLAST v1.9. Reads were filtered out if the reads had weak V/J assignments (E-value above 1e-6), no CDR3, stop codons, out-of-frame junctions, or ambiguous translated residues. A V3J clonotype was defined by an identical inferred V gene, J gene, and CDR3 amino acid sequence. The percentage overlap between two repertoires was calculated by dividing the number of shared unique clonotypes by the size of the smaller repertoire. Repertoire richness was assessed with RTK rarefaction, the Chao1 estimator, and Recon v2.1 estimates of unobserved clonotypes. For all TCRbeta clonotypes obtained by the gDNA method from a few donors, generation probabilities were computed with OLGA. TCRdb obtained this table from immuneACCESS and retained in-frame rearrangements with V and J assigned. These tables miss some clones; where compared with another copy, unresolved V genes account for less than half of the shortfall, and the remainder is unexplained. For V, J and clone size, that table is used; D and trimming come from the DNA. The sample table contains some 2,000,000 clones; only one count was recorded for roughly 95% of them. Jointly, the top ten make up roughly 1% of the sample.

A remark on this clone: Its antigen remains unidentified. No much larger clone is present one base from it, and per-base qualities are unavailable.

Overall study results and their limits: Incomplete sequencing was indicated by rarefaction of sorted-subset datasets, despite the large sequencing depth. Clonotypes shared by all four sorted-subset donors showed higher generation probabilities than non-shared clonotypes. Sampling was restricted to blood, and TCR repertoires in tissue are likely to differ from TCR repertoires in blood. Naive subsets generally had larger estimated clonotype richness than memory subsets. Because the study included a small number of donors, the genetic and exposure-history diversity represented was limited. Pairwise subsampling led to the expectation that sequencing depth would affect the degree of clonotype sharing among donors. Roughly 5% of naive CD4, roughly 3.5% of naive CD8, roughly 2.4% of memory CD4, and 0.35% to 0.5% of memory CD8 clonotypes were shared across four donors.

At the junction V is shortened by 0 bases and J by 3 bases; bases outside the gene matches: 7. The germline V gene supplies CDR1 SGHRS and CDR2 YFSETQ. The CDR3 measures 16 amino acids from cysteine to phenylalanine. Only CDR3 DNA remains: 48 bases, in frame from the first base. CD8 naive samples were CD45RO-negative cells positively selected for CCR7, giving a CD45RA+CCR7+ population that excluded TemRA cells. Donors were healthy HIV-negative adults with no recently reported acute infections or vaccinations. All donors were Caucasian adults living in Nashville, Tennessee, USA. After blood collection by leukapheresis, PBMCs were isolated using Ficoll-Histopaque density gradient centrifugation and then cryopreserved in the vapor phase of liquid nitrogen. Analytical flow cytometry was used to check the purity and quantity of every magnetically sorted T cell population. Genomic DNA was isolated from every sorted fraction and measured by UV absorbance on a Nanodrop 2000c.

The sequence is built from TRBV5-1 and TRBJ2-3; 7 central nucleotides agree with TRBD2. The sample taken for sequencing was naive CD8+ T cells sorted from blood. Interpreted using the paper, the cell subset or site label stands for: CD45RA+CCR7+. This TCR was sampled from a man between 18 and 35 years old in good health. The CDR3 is CASSLAPAGTTDTQYF. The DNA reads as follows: TGCGCCAGCAGCTTGGCCCCAGCGGGAACTACAGATACGCAGTATTTT.